This TCR beta chain was recovered during a study of blood T cell repertoires in COVID-19. Study-wide background: COVID-19 samples collected from the United States, Italy and Spain covered acute and convalescent phases. T cells, B-cell-depleted T cells, or PBMCs provided the cDNA or gDNA that served as material.

The authors' processing: Nucleated cell number was recorded as an estimate derived from reference gene primer amplification. Data came from immunoSEQ multiplex PCR; TCRdb stores just in-frame clones and leaves some out. The V and J calls and clone size come from that table; D and trimming were worked out from the DNA. The sample records tens of thousands of clones, approximately 84% being singletons. This clone was detected only once. The CDR3 is 15 amino acids. Germline V gene data show CDR1 as SGDLS and CDR2 as YYNGEE. V was pared by 0 bases and J by 0 bases, with 7 bases between. The sample comprised peripheral blood. The V call is TRBV9, the J call TRBJ1-3; D is uncertain. The receptor was derived from a human donor with active COVID-19. The donor label of this sample is uncertain. CDR3 in amino acids: CASSVETSSGNTIYF. The CDR3 coding sequence is TGTGCCAGCAGCGTAGAGACAAGCTCTGGAAACACCATATATTTT.